Presented here are 21 T cell receptor beta chains from one specimen sequenced in a study of tumor-infiltrating lymphocytes in primary liver carcinoma. A constant-region primer served to make TCR beta cDNA from roughly 480 ng total RNA. The TCR beta library was amplified through three nested multiplex PCR rounds in a modified ARM-PCR procedure. Amplification in the first two PCR rounds was performed using TRBV1-TRBV30 forward primers and a C-beta reverse primer for 9 to 11 cycles each. TCRdb re-derived calls from the multiplex PCR reads in MiXCR, one entry per CDR3 protein. The sample consists of more than 95,000 distinct CDR3 sequences, around 84% of them appearing once. For each extraction, RNA and DNA were obtained together from about 21-30 mg of unsorted bulk tissue. The sample taken for sequencing was liver tumor tissue from sampling region 3. Subset: tumor region T3, left-lateral pole. These TCRs come from a man aged 35-49 years with primary liver carcinoma and hepatitis B virus infection.

In regard to this clonotype: Mismatch with germline at one junction end may stem from a read error. The rearrangement links TRBV6-2 or TRBV6-3 to TRBJ1-5; possibly TRBD1 for D (6 bases). This CDR3 has 14 amino acids. Germline assignment: CDR1 MNHEY and CDR2 SVGEGT. CDR3 nucleotide sequence: TGTGTCAACAAGGTTAGGGGGAACAATCGGCCCCAGCATTTT. Its translation is CVNKVRGNNRPQHF.

This clonotype is a singleton in its sample. The rearrangement uses TRBV4-2 and TRBJ2-6; D is perhaps TRBD1 or TRBD2 (5 bases each). V lost 0 bases and J 1 base, leaving 25 bases between the germline ends. CDR1 and CDR2 (germline): LGHNA, YNFKEQ. The CDR3 length is 22 residues. DNA of the CDR3: TGTGCCAGCAGCCAAGAAGGTCCGGGACGGGGCCTAACCCAATCTGGGGCCAACGTCCTGACTTTC. Translation: CASSQEGPGRGLTQSGANVLTF.

As concerns this clonotype: A junction end diverges from the germline sequence, so it may reflect a read error. This chain links TRBV6-1 with TRBJ2-7; no firm D call. The CDR3 runs 13 residues. Germline values: CDR1 MNHNS, CDR2 SASEGT. The CDR3 sequence is CASSEKQTYEQYF. The CDR3 DNA follows: TGTGCTAGCAGTGAAAAACAGACCTACGAGCAGTACTTC.

This rearrangement joins TRBV29-1 to TRBJ2-7; D not resolved. This CDR3 region has 15 residues. Germline assignment: CDR1 SQVTM and CDR2 ANQGSEA. The CDR3 DNA is TGCAACGTACGCCCTTCAAGGATCAAGTCCTACGAGCAGTACTTC. This gives the protein CNVRPSRIKSYEQYF.

V is TRBV6-5 and J is TRBJ2-1; 7 bases are a match to TRBD2. V dropped 9 bases and J dropped 9; count of bases not matched to a gene: 11. Germline assignment: CDR1 MNHEY and CDR2 SVGAGI. This CDR3 is 13 amino acids long. For the CDR3, the DNA is TGTGCCAGTAGTCCCCTTACGGGGGGTGAGCAGTTCTTC. Its translation: CASSPLTGGEQFF.

The chain is built from TRBV11-2 and TRBJ2-2; 8 nucleotides agree with TRBD2. This CDR3 region has 15 residues. Germline V lookup: CDR1 SGHAT, CDR2 FQNNGV. J lost 3 bases, V lost 3 bases, and 3 bases had no gene match. Here the CDR3 reads CASSFTSGYTGELFF. For the CDR3, the DNA is TGTGCCAGCAGCTTCACTAGCGGTTACACCGGGGAGCTGTTTTTT.

The sample holds one count of this clonotype. A read error may account for a junction end that differs from germline. The chain employs TRBV6-2 or TRBV6-3 and TRBJ2-1; 7 bases line up with TRBD2. Germline V CDR1 and CDR2: MNHEY, SVGEGT. This CDR3 region has 15 residues. The CDR3 DNA reads as TGTGACAGCAGTTGTATCGCTAGCGGCCAGTCGGAGCAGTTCTTC. It specifies CDSSCIASGQSEQFF.

This clonotype is labeled medium-sized. This chain links TRBV11-2 with TRBJ1-5; perhaps TRBD1 as D (5 bases). CDR3 size: 13 residues. Germline CDR1 is SGHAT and CDR2 is FQNNGV. V gave up 2 bases and J gave up 5 bases, with 7 bases separating them. CDR3 in amino acids: CASSLRGDQPQHF. In DNA form, the CDR3 reads TGTGCCAGCAGCTTAAGGGGCGATCAGCCCCAGCATTTT.

With respect to this clonotype: The conserved phenylalanine or tryptophan is not found at the CDR3 terminus, so this likely reflects a read error. No DNA is shown, since the ends of the CDR3 on it are uncertain; the CDR3 is the one TCRdb lists. The CDR3 region is CSVGRGEPSGANVLTI. The chain couples TRBV29-1 to TRBJ2-6; the table's D call TRBD1 went unverified against the DNA. The CDR3 comprises 16 residues, both ends counted. The V gene's germline CDR1 is SQVTM and CDR2 ANQGSEA.

This clonotype was detected ten times or more. The chain links TRBV14 to TRBJ2-2; tentative D call: TRBD1 (6 bases). The CDR3 loop spans 15 amino acids. In germline, CDR1 is SGHDN, CDR2 FVKESK. V lost 1 base and J 7 bases, leaving 13 bases between the germline ends. Here the CDR3 reads CASSQVYRAGGELFF. The CDR3 coding sequence is TGTGCCAGCAGCCAAGTCTACAGGGCGGGCGGGGAGCTGTTTTTT.

Worth noting for this clonotype: The junction differs from germline at one of its ends, possibly a read error. This sequence joins TRBV11-2 and TRBJ2-2, with D possibly called TRBD1 or TRBD2 (5 bases each). This CDR3 is built from 17 residues. The germline CDR1 and CDR2 sequences are SGHAT and FQNNGV. The CDR3 bases are TGTGCCAGCAGCCTAGATCATCGGGGTATGGACACCGGGGAGCTGGTTTTT. Residues: CASSLDHRGMDTGELVF.

Comments on this clonotype: Compared with germline, one end of the junction differs, possibly owing to a read error. This chain uses TRBV28 with TRBJ2-7, with 9 nucleotides matching TRBD2. Germline V gene data show CDR1 as MDHEN and CDR2 as SYDVKM. CDR3 length: 17 residues. The CDR3 sequence is CASRPGTSRMASLEQYF. CDR3 bases: TGTGCTAGCAGACCCGGGACTAGCAGGATGGCCTCTCTCGAGCAGTACTTC.

The chain employs TRBV24-1 and TRBJ2-5; tentatively, D is TRBD1 (5 bases). The CDR3 runs 17 residues. Germline CDR1 is KGHDR and CDR2 is SFDVKD. V gave up 2 bases and J gave up 5 bases, with 20 bases separating them. The DNA of the CDR3 is TGTGCCACCAGTGATTCTGAGCGACATGGGGCTACGGAGACCCAGTACTTC. Translating it yields CATSDSERHGATETQYF.

This clonotype was observed a few times. It may be a read error: a sequence one base away is much more abundant. The chain has TRBV28 and TRBJ2-7; D remains ambiguous. Germline values: CDR1 MDHEN, CDR2 SYDVKM. The V and J ends lost 4 bases and 0 bases respectively, with 13 bases between them. The CDR3 has 15 residues. The CDR3 nucleotides are TGTGCCAGCAGTTATGCCACAACATTCTCCTACGAGCAGTACTTC. Translated, it gives CASSYATTFSYEQYF.

A remark on this clonotype: A read error may explain this, as a much larger clone is one base away. The chain links TRBV24-1 to TRBJ2-1, with 10 bases matching TRBD2. CDR1 is KGHDR and CDR2 is SFDVKD in the germline V gene. There are 16 residues in the CDR3. V shed 3 bases, J shed 9 bases, and the junction held 10 bases outside the gene matches. In nucleotides, the CDR3 is TGTGCCACCAGTGATCCCGGGACTAGCGAGACGGTTGAGCAGTTCTTC. It encodes CATSDPGTSETVEQFF.

Remarks on this clonotype: The junction differs from germline at one of its ends, possibly a read error. The chain carries TRBV29-1 and TRBJ1-1; D is perhaps TRBD1 (5 bases). This CDR3 spans 12 amino acids. The germline CDR1 and CDR2 sequences are SQVTM and ANQGSEA. CDR3 sequence: CNVRKGTFEAFF. The DNA for the CDR3 is TGCAACGTTCGGAAGGGGACGTTTGAAGCTTTCTTT.

This clonotype is medium-sized within its sample. The genes are TRBV29-1 and TRBJ2-5; 7 bases match TRBD2. Germline CDR1 is SQVTM and CDR2 is ANQGSEA. Trimming at V came to 4 bases and at J to 2 bases, leaving 4 bases not matched to a gene. The CDR3 has 13 amino acids. CDR3 in amino acids: CSVVSGGQETQYF. CDR3 DNA: TGCAGCGTTGTTTCGGGAGGTCAAGAGACCCAGTACTTC.

A note on this clonotype: Since no conserved phenylalanine or tryptophan closes the CDR3, a read error is the likely cause. V gene TRBV4-3 combines with J gene TRBJ2-7, with 7 bases matching TRBD2. Germline values: CDR1 LGHNA, CDR2 YSLEER. The CDR3 consists of 15 residues. The CDR3 DNA is TGTGCCAGCAGCCAAGATCGGGCTAGCGGCTACGAGCAGTACTAC. Its translation: CASSQDRASGYEQYY.

This clonotype was observed a handful of times. This may be a read error: a much more frequent sequence differs by one nucleotide. V is TRBV7-8 and J is TRBJ2-3, with 8 bases lining up with TRBD2. The CDR3 runs 15 residues. The V segment lost 7 bases and the J segment 2 bases; nucleotides outside the gene matches: 8. Germline lookup yields CDR1 SGHVS and CDR2 FQNEAQ. The CDR3 reads CASTSGGQDTDTQYF. In nucleotides, the CDR3 is TGTGCCAGCACCAGCGGGGGCCAGGACACAGATACGCAGTATTTT.

Remarks on this clonotype: The junction shows a germline mismatch at one end, possibly a read error. The chain joins TRBV5-1 to TRBJ2-2, with a weak D call TRBD1 (5 bases). The germline CDR1 and CDR2 sequences are SGHRS and YFSETQ. This CDR3 spans 16 amino acids. The CDR3 sequence: CAGSLHHRTKTGELFF. The CDR3 DNA follows: TGCGCCGGCAGCTTACATCACAGGACGAAGACTGGGGAGCTGTTTTTT.

Of note for this clonotype: The junction differs from germline at one of its ends, possibly a read error. This chain uses TRBV12-3 or TRBV12-4 with TRBJ2-5, with D possibly being TRBD1 or TRBD2 (6 bases each). The CDR3 is made up of 14 amino acids. The CDR3 DNA reads as TGTGCTAGCAGTTTGGGGGGCGGGCAAGAGACCCAGTACTTC. Encoded protein: CASSLGGGQETQYF.